This T cell receptor (beta chain) was sequenced for a study of cytomegalovirus exposure and HLA in healthy donors. On this clone itself: What it binds is unknown.

With 60 Vbeta and 13 Jbeta primers, the PCR was carried out. Profiling relied on immunoSEQ multiplex PCR, and the TCRdb table lists in-frame clones only, not all of them. The sample lists around 150,000 clones, 77% seen once, with about 2.6% in the top ten. This CDR3 is built from 18 residues. Germline assignment: CDR1 KGHSH and CDR2 LQKENI. V shed 1 base, J shed 3 bases, and the junction held 12 bases outside the gene matches. Findings and limits, study-wide: Some TCR beta chains (around 180 of them) were listed as cytomegalovirus-associated.

This clonotype was obtained from a woman aged 40-49 years in good health and CMV-seropositive. Sequencing input: PBMCs. This chain links TRBV18 with TRBJ2-3, with 8 bases aligning to TRBD2. Here the CDR3 DNA reads TGTGCCAGCTCACCACAGGGAACGGGGGGGCCTTGGACAGATACGCAGTATTTT. Translated, it gives CASSPQGTGGPWTDTQYF.